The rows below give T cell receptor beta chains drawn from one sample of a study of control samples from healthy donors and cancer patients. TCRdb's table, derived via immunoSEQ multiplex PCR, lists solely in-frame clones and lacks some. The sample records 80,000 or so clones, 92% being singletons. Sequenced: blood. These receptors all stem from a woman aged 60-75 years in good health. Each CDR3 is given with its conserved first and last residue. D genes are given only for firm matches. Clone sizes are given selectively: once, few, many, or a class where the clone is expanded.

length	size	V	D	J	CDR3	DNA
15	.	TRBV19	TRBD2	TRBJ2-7	CASSILAGETYEQYF	TGTGCCAGTAGTATACTAGCGGGAGAGACCTACGAGCAGTACTTC
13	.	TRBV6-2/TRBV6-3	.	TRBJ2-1	CASSYEEGHEQFF	TGTGCCAGCAGTTACGAAGAAGGTCATGAGCAGTTCTTC
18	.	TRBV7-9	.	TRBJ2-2	CASSRNSGTAGNTGELFF	TGTGCCAGCAGCCGCAATTCCGGGACTGCAGGGAACACCGGGGAGCTGTTTTTT
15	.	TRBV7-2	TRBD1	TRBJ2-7	CASSSFYRGNYEQYF	TGTGCCAGCAGCTCGTTCTACAGGGGTAACTACGAGCAGTACTTC
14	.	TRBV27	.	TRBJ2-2	CASSLVDWTGELFF	TGTGCCAGCAGTCTCGTAGATTGGACCGGGGAGCTGTTTTTT
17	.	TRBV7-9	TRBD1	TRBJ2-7	CASSSTTPATGLYEQYF	TGTGCCAGCAGCTCAACGACCCCGGCGACAGGGCTCTACGAGCAGTACTTC
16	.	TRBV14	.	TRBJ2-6	CASSQYRASGANVLTF	TGTGCCAGCAGCCAATACCGGGCGTCTGGGGCCAACGTCCTGACTTTC
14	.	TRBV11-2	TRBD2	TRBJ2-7	CASSPSGGPYEQYF	TGTGCCAGCAGCCCTAGCGGGGGACCCTACGAGCAGTACTTC
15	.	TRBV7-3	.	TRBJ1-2	CASSVTGASIYGYTF	TGTGCCAGCAGCGTCACAGGTGCGAGCATCTATGGCTACACCTTC
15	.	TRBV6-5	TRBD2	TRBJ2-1	CASSSPGLGVNEQFF	TGTGCCAGCAGTTCCCCGGGACTAGGGGTCAATGAGCAGTTCTTC
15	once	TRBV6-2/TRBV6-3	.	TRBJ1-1	CASSYEGGGNTEAFF	TGTGCCAGCAGTTACGAGGGCGGCGGTAACACTGAAGCTTTCTTT
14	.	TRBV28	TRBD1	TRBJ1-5	CASSSRGLGQPQHF	TGTGCCAGCAGTTCGAGGGGGCTGGGTCAGCCCCAGCATTTT
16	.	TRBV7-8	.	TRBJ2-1	CASSPKWAGRGNEQFF	TGTGCCAGCAGCCCCAAATGGGCTGGTAGGGGCAATGAGCAGTTCTTC
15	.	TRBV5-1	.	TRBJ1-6	CASSLAPTGGSPLHF	TGCGCCAGCAGCTTGGCCCCAACGGGCGGTTCACCCCTCCACTTT
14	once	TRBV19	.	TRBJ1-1	CASSVGTKNTEAFF	TGTGCCAGTAGTGTGGGGACAAAGAACACTGAAGCTTTCTTT
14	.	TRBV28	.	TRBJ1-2	CASSPRGLIYGYTF	TGTGCCAGCAGTCCCAGGGGCCTTATCTATGGCTACACCTTC
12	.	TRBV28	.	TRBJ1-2	CATNREDYGYTF	TGTGCTACCAACAGGGAGGACTATGGCTACACCTTC
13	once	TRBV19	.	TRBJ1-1	CASILSYSSEAFF	TGTGCCAGTATTCTATCTTACAGCAGTGAAGCTTTCTTT